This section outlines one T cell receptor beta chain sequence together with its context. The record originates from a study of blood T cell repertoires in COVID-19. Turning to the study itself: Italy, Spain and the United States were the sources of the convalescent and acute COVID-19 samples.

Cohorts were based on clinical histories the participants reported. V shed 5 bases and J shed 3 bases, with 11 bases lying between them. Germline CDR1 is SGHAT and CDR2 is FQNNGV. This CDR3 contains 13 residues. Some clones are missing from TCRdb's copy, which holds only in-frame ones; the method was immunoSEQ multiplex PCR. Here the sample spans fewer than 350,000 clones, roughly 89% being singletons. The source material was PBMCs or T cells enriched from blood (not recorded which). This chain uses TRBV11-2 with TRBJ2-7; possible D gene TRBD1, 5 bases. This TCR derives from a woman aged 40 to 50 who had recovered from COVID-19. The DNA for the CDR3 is TGTGCCAGCAGCAGAGTTCAGGGCTACGAGCAGTACTTC. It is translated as CASSRVQGYEQYF.